Listed below are T cell receptor beta chains from one sample, sequenced in a study of T-cell memory formation after mild COVID-19. One entry per CDR3 protein results from TCRdb running MiXCR on the 5' RACE reads. Among about 200,000 distinct CDR3 sequences, 15% to 20% were seen once, and the ten largest hold 2% to 3%. Sequencing used PBMCs or a T cell subset sorted from them (not recorded which). The receptors here all came from an adult woman who had mild COVID-19 (a few samples of this study predate the infection). Cell type and time point are not known. Each CDR3 is given with its conserved first and last residue. D genes are given only for firm matches. The listing skips clone size in some rows; elsewhere it reads once, few, many or a size class.

D	J	V	size	DNA	CDR3
-	TRBJ2-6	TRBV18	-	TGTGCCAGCTCACTAAAAACGGGGAGCTCTGGGGCCAACGTCCTGACTTTC	CASSLKTGSSGANVLTF
-	TRBJ2-7	TRBV2	-	TGTGCCAGCAAGAGACAGGCTCCGAGGGGCCAGCAGTACTTC	CASKRQAPRGQQYF
-	TRBJ2-4	TRBV6-5	-	TGTGCCAGCGCCCGTGAGGCCAAAAACATTCAGTACTTC	CASAREAKNIQYF
-	TRBJ1-1	TRBV20-1	-	TGCAGAGTTAACAGGGATATGAACACTGAAGCTTTCTTT	CRVNRDMNTEAFF
-	TRBJ2-7	TRBV7-9	few	TGTGCCAGCAGCTCTAGGGGGGCAGGGCCCACCGCCGAGCAGTACTTC	CASSSRGAGPTAEQYF
TRBD2	TRBJ2-3	TRBV7-2	many	TGTGCCAGCAGCCCTCGGACTAGGTTGTCAGATACGCAGTATTTT	CASSPRTRLSDTQYF
-	TRBJ1-1	TRBV27	-	TGTGCCAGCAGTTTAAACCGTCTGAACACTGAAGCTTTCTTT	CASSLNRLNTEAFF
-	TRBJ2-7	TRBV20-1	-	TGCAGTGCTAGCGGGCCGACCACCTACGAGCAGTACTTC	CSASGPTTYEQYF
-	TRBJ2-1	TRBV10-3	-	TGTGCCATCAGTGAGTTCAGCGGATTCGGGAATGAGCAGTTCTTC	CAISEFSGFGNEQFF
-	TRBJ1-1	TRBV6-1	-	TGTGCCAGCAGTGAAAGTGGCTGGACTGAAGCTTTCTTT	CASSESGWTEAFF
TRBD2	TRBJ2-3	TRBV5-6	-	TGTGCCAGCAGCTTGAAAGGTAGCGGGGGAAGCACAGATACGCAGTATTTT	CASSLKGSGGSTDTQYF
-	TRBJ1-2	TRBV29-1	few	TGCAGCGTTGAAGAACAGCACTATGGCTACACCTTC	CSVEEQHYGYTF
-	TRBJ1-5	TRBV12-3/TRBV12-4	-	TGTGCCGGCGGCGAGGGCGTTCAGCCCCAGCATTTT	CAGGEGVQPQHF
TRBD1	TRBJ1-1	TRBV27	-	TGTGCCAGCAGTCTCCCGGGACAGTACACTGAAGCTTTCTTT	CASSLPGQYTEAFF
-	TRBJ1-3	TRBV19	few	TGTGCCAGTAGTGCAACCCAAAACCAGCTCTCTGGAAACACCATATATTTT	CASSATQNQLSGNTIYF
-	TRBJ1-1	TRBV3-1	-	TGTGCCAGCAGCCAAGTTGGGGCGGTGAACACTGAAGCTTTCTTT	CASSQVGAVNTEAFF
TRBD2	TRBJ2-7	TRBV29-1	-	TGCAGCGTGCCCGATCAAGGTAGCGGGAGCTACGAGCAGTACTTC	CSVPDQGSGSYEQYF
TRBD1	TRBJ1-2	TRBV12-3/TRBV12-4	-	TGTGCCAGCAGTCCCAGACAGGGAGGGACTAACTATGGCTACACCTTC	CASSPRQGGTNYGYTF
TRBD1	TRBJ1-3	TRBV20-1	-	TGCAGTGTTGGGACAGGGGTAAACACCATATATTTT	CSVGTGVNTIYF
TRBD2	TRBJ2-3	TRBV4-2	many	TGTGCCAGCAGCCATGCCGGGGGGGATACGCAGTATTTT	CASSHAGGDTQYF
-	TRBJ2-6	TRBV6-1	once	TGTGCCAGCAATGAATTTTCTGGGGCCAACGTCCTGACTTTC	CASNEFSGANVLTF
-	TRBJ2-2	TRBV2	few	TGTGCCAGCAGACCCGGGACGGAGTTATTGACCGGGGAGCTGTTTTTT	CASRPGTELLTGELFF
-	TRBJ2-7	TRBV12-3/TRBV12-4	-	TGTGCCAGCAGTTGGGACTCTGACTACGAGCAGTACTTC	CASSWDSDYEQYF
-	TRBJ2-3	TRBV30	few	TGTGCCTGGAGCTTGACTAGGGGGAAGAATACGCAGTATTTT	CAWSLTRGKNTQYF
-	TRBJ1-3	TRBV20-1	many	TGCAGTGCCACGACAAGCGTTTACTCTGGAAACACCATATATTTT	CSATTSVYSGNTIYF
TRBD1	TRBJ2-3	TRBV30	-	TGTGCCTGGGAGGACCTCAGGGGGAGCACAGATACGCAGTATTTT	CAWEDLRGSTDTQYF
-	TRBJ2-7	TRBV18	once	TGTGCCAGCTCACCAATCAGCGTGGGAGGCTACGAGCAGTACTTC	CASSPISVGGYEQYF
-	TRBJ1-3	TRBV29-1	few	TGCAGCGTTGAGCTCGGGACACGCTCTGGAAACACCATATATTTT	CSVELGTRSGNTIYF
-	TRBJ2-7	TRBV10-3	once	TGTGCCATCAGTGAGTCCGTCTACTCCTACGAGCAGTACTTC	CAISESVYSYEQYF
TRBD1	TRBJ2-1	TRBV9	-	TGTGCCAGCAGCCTCCAGGGACAGGGATACAATGAGCAGTTCTTC	CASSLQGQGYNEQFF
-	TRBJ1-2	TRBV19	few	TGTGCCAGTAAAGACAGCCCGATCTACTATGGCTACACCTTC	CASKDSPIYYGYTF
-	TRBJ2-7	TRBV20-1	-	TGCAGTGCGAGGCTACCTGGCCACGAGCAGTACTTC	CSARLPGHEQYF
TRBD1	TRBJ2-7	TRBV5-1	few	TGCGCCAGCAGCATTGGGGGGACAGGGACGTACGAGCAGTACTTC	CASSIGGTGTYEQYF
-	TRBJ1-3	TRBV4-1	few	TGCGCCAGCAGCCTCGTTGGTATCTCTGGAAACACCATATATTTT	CASSLVGISGNTIYF
-	TRBJ1-1	TRBV27	few	TGTGCCAGCAGTCGGCGGGGGGCCCGAGATCCTGAAGCTTTCTTT	CASSRRGARDPEAFF
-	TRBJ1-5	TRBV12-3/TRBV12-4	-	TGTGCCAGCAGTTTAGCGGGGCTCGCTCAGCCCCAGCATTTT	CASSLAGLAQPQHF
TRBD1	TRBJ1-5	TRBV6-5	-	TGTGCCAGCAGGACAGGGGGCAATCAGCCCCAGCATTTT	CASRTGGNQPQHF
-	TRBJ2-3	TRBV5-1	few	TGCGCCAGCAGCTCACAGGGAACCCAAGATACGCAGTATTTT	CASSSQGTQDTQYF
-	TRBJ2-7	TRBV29-1	-	TGCAGCGTTTCACCGACCGTCGGCGAGCAGTACTTC	CSVSPTVGEQYF
TRBD1	TRBJ2-7	TRBV4-1	-	TGCGCCAGCAGCCATCGGGCGATAGACAGGGTTTCCGAGCAGTACTTC	CASSHRAIDRVSEQYF
-	TRBJ2-3	TRBV2	-	TGTGCCAGCAGTGCGAGAATTGTAAGCACAGATACGCAGTATTTT	CASSARIVSTDTQYF
-	TRBJ1-2	TRBV6-5	-	TGTGCCAGCAGTTACGGGGTGGGCCGGGGCCAGAGGGGCTACACCTTC	CASSYGVGRGQRGYTF
-	TRBJ1-5	TRBV5-6	few	TGTGCCAGCACCCAAAACGGGGTTCAGCCCCAGCATTTT	CASTQNGVQPQHF
-	TRBJ2-1	TRBV5-1	many	TGCGCCAGCAGCTTGGTGAGCCCCGTCGACAATGAGCAGTTCTTC	CASSLVSPVDNEQFF
-	TRBJ1-5	TRBV6-2/TRBV6-3	-	TGTGCCAGCAGTTACTGGGGCCGGTGGAGCAATCAGCCCCAGCATTTT	CASSYWGRWSNQPQHF